Listed below are T cell receptor beta chains from one sample, sequenced in a study of shared clonotypes between healthy human individuals. Assay: immunoSEQ multiplex PCR; the TCRdb copy retains only in-frame clones and omits some. Of some 79,000 clones listed, roughly two thirds are singletons. Input material: memory CD8+ T cells sorted from blood. The source of these receptors is a man between 25 and 39 years old in good health. Both conserved end residues are part of each CDR3. The D gene is left open where the match is weak. The size of a clone is reported for some rows only, either as once, few or many, or as a class for expanded clones.

j_call d_call cdr3_length clone_size v_call cdr3_nt cdr3_aa
TRBJ2-7 NA 13 NA TRBV7-6 TGTGCCAGCAGCTTAGCGCCCTCGGTAGAGCAGTACTTC CASSLAPSVEQYF
TRBJ2-7 NA 12 NA TRBV30 TGTGCCTGGGGGGCAGGGTACTACGAGCAGTACTTC CAWGAGYYEQYF
TRBJ2-3 NA 12 NA TRBV28 TGTGCCAGCAGTTCCGTAAGAGATACGCAGTATTTT CASSSVRDTQYF
TRBJ2-1 NA 15 NA TRBV19 TGTGCCAGTAGTATTGCGGGGCTGAGCGGAAATGAGCAGTTCTTC CASSIAGLSGNEQFF
TRBJ2-7 TRBD1 16 few TRBV4-2 TGTGCCAGCAGCTTGGCCTCGGGGACAGGAGTCTTTGAGCAGTACTTC CASSLASGTGVFEQYF
TRBJ2-5 NA 15 NA TRBV12-5 TGTGCTAGGATGGGCCCAAGGGGATGGAGAGAGACCCAGTACTTC CARMGPRGWRETQYF
TRBJ2-7 TRBD1 13 NA TRBV27 TGTGCCAGCAGTTTAGGGACAGCCTACGAGCAGTACTTC CASSLGTAYEQYF
TRBJ2-7 TRBD2 14 NA TRBV9 TGTGCCAGCACGAGGGCTAGCGGGAACTACGAGCAGTACTTC CASTRASGNYEQYF
TRBJ2-2 NA 16 NA TRBV9 TGTGCCAGCAGCCCCGGACGCACCTCGGGGACCGGGGAGCTGTTTTTT CASSPGRTSGTGELFF
TRBJ2-5 NA 12 NA TRBV7-3 TGTGCCAGCGAAAAGGCCCAAGAGACCCAGTACTTC CASEKAQETQYF
TRBJ2-1 NA 14 few TRBV11-2 TGTGCCAGCAGCTTGTTGGCAGCATACAATGAGCAGTTCTTC CASSLLAAYNEQFF
TRBJ1-5 NA 15 NA TRBV7-2 TGTGCCAGCAGCCCCTTGAGCGGAGGCAATCAGCCCCAGCATTTT CASSPLSGGNQPQHF
TRBJ1-1 NA 13 once TRBV2 TGTGCCAGCAGTACAGGGATGAACACTGAAGCTTTCTTT CASSTGMNTEAFF
TRBJ2-7 NA 15 many TRBV2 TGTGCCAGCAGTGAACAGGGGATGAATTCCTACGAGCAGTACTTC CASSEQGMNSYEQYF
TRBJ2-3 TRBD1 17 many TRBV2 TGTGCCAGCAGTTCACCCCCAGACAGGGCCCCCACAGATACGCAGTATTTT CASSSPPDRAPTDTQYF
TRBJ2-3 TRBD2 17 NA TRBV4-1 TGCGCCAGCAGCCCCGGACTAGCGGGAGGGTTCGGTAATACGCAGTATTTT CASSPGLAGGFGNTQYF
TRBJ1-2 NA 14 NA TRBV28 TGTGCCAGCAGTTCTCCCCCAACCGGTTATGGCTACACCTTC CASSSPPTGYGYTF
TRBJ2-7 TRBD1 12 many TRBV28 TGTGCCAGCACAGGGGGAAACTTCGAGCAGTACTTC CASTGGNFEQYF
TRBJ2-4 NA 13 few TRBV11-3 TGTGCCAGCAGCCCTGATCCCAAGGACATTCAGTACTTC CASSPDPKDIQYF
TRBJ1-5 NA 15 few TRBV6-1 TGTGCCAGCAGTGGCTGGGGGATCACAAATCAGCCCCAGCATTTT CASSGWGITNQPQHF
TRBJ1-1 NA 13 NA TRBV9 TGTGCCAGCAGCAGAGGTTGGAACACTGAAGCTTTCTTT CASSRGWNTEAFF
TRBJ2-1 NA 15 NA TRBV5-1 TGCGCCAGCAGCCAGACTAGACCGACCCTCAATGAGCAGTTCTTC CASSQTRPTLNEQFF
TRBJ2-2 TRBD2 15 NA TRBV6-4 TGTGCCAGCAGCGGTAGCGGGAGGAACACCGGGGAGCTGTTTTTT CASSGSGRNTGELFF